This TCR beta chain appears in the sequencing data of a study of cytomegalovirus exposure and HLA in healthy donors. TCRdb's table, derived via immunoSEQ multiplex PCR, lists solely in-frame clones and lacks some. The top ten hold over 0.65% of the sample, which has about 82,000 clones, around 94% seen once. The sample holds a few counts of this clone. Its antigen remains unknown. Study-wide findings and caveats: Subsequent analysis of the 120 or so validation repertoires found a tendency for first-cohort TCR clusters to co-occur. Diagnosis of cytomegalovirus status made by the classifier reportedly showed high specificity and sensitivity.

CDR1 is MGHRA, CDR2 YSYEKL, per germline. The CDR3 totals 13 residues. V trimming: 6 bases; J trimming: 5 bases; junction bases outside the gene matches: 0. Sequenced input: PBMCs. The chain recombines TRBV4-1 with TRBJ1-4; 10 bases agree with TRBD1. The receptor comes from a man younger than 30 in good health and CMV-seronegative. This CDR3 is CASRGQGNEKLFF. The DNA for the CDR3 is TGCGCCAGCAGGGGACAGGGGAATGAAAAACTGTTTTTT.